The 23 T cell receptor beta chains reported below all come from one sample, sequenced in a study of OX40 agonist ivuxolimab in advanced cancers. Here immunoSEQ multiplex PCR was the method, and the copy in TCRdb shows in-frame clones only, minus some. The sample lists roughly 80,000 clones; more than 80% were seen once. The material was CD4+ or CD8+ T cells sorted from blood, obtained in a trial of the OX40 agonist ivuxolimab. The receptors were gathered from an adult with an advanced solid tumor such as melanoma, head and neck, liver or kidney cancer.

This clone has a handful of counts. The genes are TRBV29-1 and TRBJ2-7; 8 bases fit TRBD1. The CDR3 consists of 16 residues. J lost 0 bases, V lost 4 bases, and 11 bases had no gene match. CDR1 and CDR2 (germline): SQVTM, ANQGSEA. This chain's CDR3 is CSVGGPTGVGSYEQYF. Written as DNA, the CDR3 is TGCAGCGTTGGGGGCCCGACAGGGGTGGGCTCCTACGAGCAGTACTTC.

The V and J genes are TRBV28 and TRBJ1-2; TRBD1 is a possible D gene (6 bases). The length of the CDR3 is 14 residues. V lost 6 bases to trimming and J lost 1 base, with 12 bases between them. Per germline, CDR1 MDHEN and CDR2 SYDVKM. The CDR3 bases are TGTGCCAGCAGCTTGGACAGCGTTAACTATGGCTACACCTTC. Amino acids: CASSLDSVNYGYTF.

The J gene is TRBJ1-6, the V gene TRBV5-1; a weak D match, TRBD1 (5 bases). CDR1 and CDR2 (germline): SGHRS, YFSETQ. V was pared by 0 bases and J by 6 bases, with 10 bases between. This CDR3 has 15 amino acids. The CDR3 region has the DNA TGCGCCAGCAGCTTGGAAGGGGACGGTAATTCACCCCTCCACTTT. Amino acid sequence: CASSLEGDGNSPLHF.

The chain carries TRBV18 and TRBJ1-1; D remains unclear. The CDR3 totals 14 residues. Per the germline V gene, CDR1 is KGHSH and CDR2 is LQKENI. V was clipped by 4 bases and J by 1 base, with 10 bases between them. CDR3 coding DNA: TGTGCCAGCTCACTGGAGATGGGGAACACTGAAGCTTTCTTT. Translated: CASSLEMGNTEAFF. Drawing the rest from reference TRBV18 and TRBJ1-1, the complete variable domain is NAGVMQNPRHLVRRRGQEARLRCSPMKGHSHVYWYRQLPEEGLKFMVYLQKENIIDESGMPKERFSAEFPKEGPSILRIQQVVRGDSAAYFCASSLEMGNTEAFFGQGTRLTVV.

The genes are TRBV6-5 and TRBJ2-6; perhaps D is TRBD1 or TRBD2 (5 bases each). Trimming stripped 2 bases from V and 0 bases from J, with 8 bases between. CDR1 MNHEY and CDR2 SVGAGI come from the germline V gene. CDR3 size: 16 residues. The CDR3 sequence is CASSYGTNSGANVLTF. The DNA of the CDR3 is TGTGCCAGCAGTTACGGGACGAACTCTGGGGCCAACGTCCTGACTTTC.

Points on this clone: The sample holds other DNA sequences that translate to the same CDR3. The J gene is TRBJ2-5, the V gene TRBV14; D gene unclear. This CDR3 contains 14 residues. The V and J ends lost 1 base and 5 bases respectively, with 11 bases between them. Germline values: CDR1 SGHDN, CDR2 FVKESK. CDR3 in amino acids: CASSQGARSETQYF. CDR3 bases: TGTGCCAGCAGCCAAGGGGCTAGATCGGAGACCCAGTACTTC.

The chain joins TRBV6-6 to TRBJ2-5; 7 bases agree with TRBD2. Trimming took 7 bases from V and 4 from J; bases not matched to a gene: 3. The CDR3 has 12 amino acids. Germline-derived CDR1 and CDR2 are MNHNY and SVGAGI (reference sequence). The DNA of the CDR3 is TGTGCCAGCAAATCGGGGGGAGAGACCCAGTACTTC. Amino acids: CASKSGGETQYF.

This rearrangement joins TRBV7-8 to TRBJ1-3; D possibly corresponds to TRBD1 (5 bases). V dropped 8 bases and J dropped 0 bases, with 14 bases sitting between them. The CDR3 runs to 15 residues. The V gene's germline CDR1 is SGHVS and CDR2 FQNEAQ. For the CDR3, the DNA is TGTGCCAGCGGGGGAAGATTCAGCTCTGGAAACACCATATATTTT. It specifies CASGGRFSSGNTIYF.

The rearrangement uses TRBV7-2 and TRBJ2-1, with D perhaps matching TRBD1 (6 bases). V shed 0 bases and J shed 14 bases, with 8 bases lying between them. Germline loops: CDR1 SGHTA, CDR2 FQGNSA. The CDR3 has 11 residues. The DNA for the CDR3 is TGTGCCAGCAGCTTAGCTGGGGGCAAGTTCTTC. Amino acids: CASSLAGGKFF.

The chain couples TRBV7-9 to TRBJ1-1, with TRBD1 as a possible D gene (6 bases). The germline gives CDR1 SEHNR, CDR2 FQNEAQ (reference sequence). The CDR3 spans 15 residues. V shed 2 bases and J shed 5 bases, with 15 bases lying between them. The CDR3 DNA follows: TGTGCCAGCAGCTTAACGGGGGCCGCGGGGACTGAAGCTTTCTTT. It encodes CASSLTGAAGTEAFF.

The chain has TRBV7-3 and TRBJ1-5, with D uncertain. Germline V lookup: CDR1 SGHTA, CDR2 FQGTGA. The length of the CDR3 is 13 residues. Trimming stripped 3 bases from V and 3 bases from J, with 6 bases between. CDR3 loop: CASSFIINQPQHF. The CDR3 DNA reads as TGTGCCAGCAGCTTTATAATCAATCAGCCCCAGCATTTT.

The genes are TRBV27 and TRBJ2-5, with D possibly being TRBD1 or TRBD2 (5 bases each). The V gene's germline CDR1 is MNHEY and CDR2 SMNVEV (reference sequence). This CDR3 contains 13 residues. V lost 6 bases to trimming and J lost 0 bases, with 8 bases between them. The CDR3 DNA reads as TGTGCCAGCAGGGGGGTGTACCAAGAGACCCAGTACTTC. It encodes CASRGVYQETQYF.

Notes on this clone: At one boundary the junction diverges from the germline segment, which might be a read error. This sequence joins TRBV7-9 and TRBJ2-5, with D uncertain. The CDR3 is 14 amino acids. The germline gives CDR1 SEHNR, CDR2 FQNEAQ (reference sequence). The CDR3 DNA reads as TGTGCCGGCAGCTCCGCCGGACGGGTTGAGACCCAGTACTTC. Its translation is CAGSSAGRVETQYF.

V gene TRBV18 combines with J gene TRBJ1-2, with 10 bases matching TRBD1. The junction had 6 bases not matched to a gene; V was cut back by 10 bases and J by 4 bases. The CDR3 is made up of 13 amino acids. Germline V gene lookup returns CDR1 KGHSH and CDR2 LQKENI. In DNA, the CDR3 is TGTGCCACCGACAGGGGGCTCGGCTATGGCTACACCTTC. Its protein is CATDRGLGYGYTF.

The chain is built from TRBV18 and TRBJ2-6; no definite D call. Trimming stripped 1 base from V and 0 bases from J, with 13 bases between. Germline V gene data show CDR1 as KGHSH and CDR2 as LQKENI. The CDR3 extends over 18 amino acids. The CDR3 region has the DNA TGTGCCAGCTCACCACTAGAGGTCAAGAGCTCTGGGGCCAACGTCCTGACTTTC. Translation gives CASSPLEVKSSGANVLTF.

This clone was detected once. This chain uses TRBV28 with TRBJ1-3, with D maybe TRBD1 (6 bases). The CDR3 consists of 18 residues. The V gene's germline CDR1 is MDHEN and CDR2 SYDVKM. V was clipped by 1 base and J by 0 bases, with 16 bases between them. The CDR3 protein is CASSLFAGTGSSGNTIYF. CDR3 in DNA: TGTGCCAGCAGTTTATTCGCGGGAACAGGGAGCTCTGGAAACACCATATATTTT.

The chain employs TRBV19 and TRBJ2-7, with D maybe TRBD2 (6 bases). This CDR3 has 14 amino acids. Trimming left V 4 bases short and J 2 bases short, with 12 bases between. CDR1 is LNHDA and CDR2 is SQIVND in the germline V gene (reference sequence). The chain's CDR3 is CASSRGTSPYEQYF. The CDR3 DNA is TGTGCCAGTAGTAGAGGGACTTCCCCCTACGAGCAGTACTTC.

V usage is TRBV25-1 and J usage is TRBJ2-2, with 8 bases fitting TRBD2. CDR1 and CDR2 (germline): MGHDK, SYGVNS. The V gene end was trimmed by 3 bases and the J gene end by 5 bases; junction bases not matched to a gene: 14. This CDR3 has 18 residues. The CDR3 nucleotides are TGTGCCAGCAGTGACCGCCGGGGGGGGAGGGCCCGGACCGGGGAGCTGTTTTTT. It specifies CASSDRRGGRARTGELFF.

This sequence joins TRBV18 and TRBJ1-5; the D gene is possibly TRBD1 (5 bases). The V gene's germline CDR1 is KGHSH and CDR2 LQKENI. The CDR3 contains 16 residues. V was pared by 3 bases and J by 0 bases, with 12 bases between. Written as DNA, the CDR3 is TGTGCCAGCTCACCTGAACAGGTTAATAGCAATCAGCCCCAGCATTTT. It is translated as CASSPEQVNSNQPQHF.

The genes are TRBV5-4 and TRBJ2-5; no firm D call. Germline-derived CDR1 and CDR2 are SGHNT and YYREEE (reference sequence). The CDR3 is made up of 13 amino acids. The germline V and J ends were trimmed by 2 bases and 10 bases, with 15 bases remaining between them. For the CDR3, the DNA is TGTGCCAGCAGCTTCACGAACACCCCGAACCAGTACTTC. This gives the protein CASSFTNTPNQYF.

The chain couples TRBV6-1 to TRBJ2-1; D might be TRBD1 (5 bases). Germline CDR1 MNHNS, CDR2 SASEGT. V was shortened by 1 base and J by 12 bases, with 19 bases between the two germline ends. The CDR3 has 15 residues. CDR3 DNA: TGTGCCAGCAGTGAAGATACAGACCGCCAGGGAAGGCAGTTCTTC. Its translation is CASSEDTDRQGRQFF.

The rearrangement uses TRBV7-3 and TRBJ2-1; 10 bases are a match to TRBD1. V gave up 4 bases and J gave up 10 bases; unmatched junction bases: 7. The germline V gene encodes CDR1 SGHTA and CDR2 FQGTGA. CDR3 length: 14 amino acids. Here the CDR3 DNA reads TGTGCCAGCAGCTACGACAGGGGGCTGGAAGAGCAGTTCTTC. Its translation: CASSYDRGLEEQFF.

The chain has TRBV9 and TRBJ2-6; the match to TRBD2 covers 7 bases. CDR1 is SGDLS and CDR2 is YYNGEE in the germline V gene. The CDR3 totals 9 residues. V shed 10 bases and J 11 bases; nucleotides not matched to a gene: 0. The CDR3 sequence is CAGGDVLTF. The CDR3 nucleotides are TGTGCCGGGGGGGACGTCCTGACTTTC.